A selection of T cell receptor beta chains follows, all from one sample in a study of shared clonotypes between healthy human individuals. The assay was immunoSEQ multiplex PCR, and TCRdb's table has in-frame clones only and misses some. The data contain a few million clones, about 93% of them seen just once; the ten biggest clones take up under 2%. The material sequenced was naive CD8+ T cells from PBMCs. The receptors originated from a man younger than 35 in good health. Some clones in this sample may be carry-over from other donors' samples. The CDR3 runs from the conserved cysteine through the conserved F or W. A D gene is named only where the DNA matches it firmly. A row's size may be missing; if present it is once, few, many or a size class.

d_call: TRBD1; clone_size: -; v_call: TRBV9; j_call: TRBJ2-1; cdr3_aa: CASSADRVSGPPANEQFF; cdr3_nt: TGTGCCAGCAGCGCGGACAGGGTCAGCGGTCCACCCGCAAATGAGCAGTTCTTC
d_call: -; clone_size: once; v_call: TRBV18; j_call: TRBJ2-5; cdr3_aa: CASSPTEYQETQYF; cdr3_nt: TGTGCCAGCTCCCCGACGGAGTACCAAGAGACCCAGTACTTC
d_call: -; clone_size: -; v_call: TRBV6-4; j_call: TRBJ2-3; cdr3_aa: CASSEGRGLDTQYF; cdr3_nt: TGTGCCAGCAGTGAGGGAAGAGGTCTAGATACGCAGTATTTT
d_call: -; clone_size: once; v_call: TRBV28; j_call: TRBJ2-7; cdr3_aa: CASSPGPDHYEQYF; cdr3_nt: TGTGCCAGCTCCCCAGGGCCAGACCACTACGAGCAGTACTTC
d_call: -; clone_size: -; v_call: TRBV2; j_call: TRBJ2-1; cdr3_aa: CASKTGSNNEQFF; cdr3_nt: TGTGCCAGCAAAACAGGGTCCAACAATGAGCAGTTCTTC
d_call: -; clone_size: -; v_call: TRBV13; j_call: TRBJ1-2; cdr3_aa: CASSLTSTGLDYGYTF; cdr3_nt: TGTGCCAGCAGCTTAACCTCGACAGGACTGGACTATGGCTACACCTTC
d_call: -; clone_size: -; v_call: TRBV27; j_call: TRBJ2-1; cdr3_aa: CASSSHRLIAGEQFF; cdr3_nt: TGTGCCAGCAGTTCGCACAGGCTAATCGCCGGTGAGCAGTTCTTC
d_call: TRBD1; clone_size: -; v_call: TRBV4-3; j_call: TRBJ2-1; cdr3_aa: CASSTRTGRIGNEQFF; cdr3_nt: TGCGCCAGCAGCACTCGGACAGGGAGGATAGGCAATGAGCAGTTCTTC
d_call: -; clone_size: -; v_call: TRBV9; j_call: TRBJ1-1; cdr3_aa: CASSATGDTEAFF; cdr3_nt: TGTGCCAGCAGCGCGACAGGCGACACTGAAGCTTTCTTT
d_call: -; clone_size: -; v_call: TRBV9; j_call: TRBJ1-5; cdr3_aa: CASSVGDASGEFQHF; cdr3_nt: TGTGCCAGCAGCGTAGGGGATGCGTCCGGGGAGTTCCAGCATTTT
d_call: TRBD1; clone_size: -; v_call: TRBV27; j_call: TRBJ2-1; cdr3_aa: CASNAQGARSASSYNEQFF; cdr3_nt: TGTGCCAGCAACGCCCAGGGGGCGAGGTCGGCCAGCTCCTACAATGAGCAGTTCTTC
d_call: -; clone_size: -; v_call: TRBV30; j_call: TRBJ2-1; cdr3_aa: CAWSVPRRGYNEQFF; cdr3_nt: TGTGCCTGGAGTGTGCCTCGGCGGGGCTACAATGAGCAGTTCTTC
d_call: -; clone_size: -; v_call: TRBV4-1; j_call: TRBJ1-4; cdr3_aa: CASSQDSTWAEEKLFF; cdr3_nt: TGCGCCAGCAGCCAAGACTCGACCTGGGCGGAAGAAAAACTGTTTTTT
d_call: TRBD2; clone_size: -; v_call: TRBV27; j_call: TRBJ2-3; cdr3_aa: CASNGLAGGQGDTQYF; cdr3_nt: TGTGCCAGCAACGGACTAGCGGGAGGGCAGGGAGATACGCAGTATTTT
d_call: -; clone_size: -; v_call: TRBV4-3; j_call: TRBJ2-7; cdr3_aa: CASSPGFGTAYEQYF; cdr3_nt: TGCGCCAGCAGCCCGGGGTTTGGCACAGCCTACGAGCAGTACTTC
d_call: -; clone_size: -; v_call: TRBV11-2; j_call: TRBJ2-7; cdr3_aa: CASSDTNRVRYEQYF; cdr3_nt: TGTGCCAGCAGCGACACCAACAGGGTACGGTACGAGCAGTACTTC
d_call: TRBD2; clone_size: -; v_call: TRBV7-9; j_call: TRBJ2-5; cdr3_aa: CASSLSGTRMFGGETQYF; cdr3_nt: TGTGCCAGCAGCTTGTCCGGGACTAGAATGTTTGGGGGAGAGACCCAGTACTTC
d_call: TRBD1; clone_size: -; v_call: TRBV28; j_call: TRBJ2-7; cdr3_aa: CASCFPGQGHEQYF; cdr3_nt: TGTGCCAGCTGTTTCCCGGGACAGGGGCACGAGCAGTACTTC
d_call: -; clone_size: -; v_call: TRBV27; j_call: TRBJ2-7; cdr3_aa: CASSLVGGAGEQYF; cdr3_nt: TGTGCCAGCAGTTTGGTCGGTGGGGCCGGGGAGCAGTACTTC
d_call: TRBD2; clone_size: once; v_call: TRBV9; j_call: TRBJ2-7; cdr3_aa: CASSVNGVAGGRYEQYF; cdr3_nt: TGTGCCAGCAGCGTAAACGGGGTAGCGGGAGGTCGCTACGAGCAGTACTTC
d_call: -; clone_size: -; v_call: TRBV27; j_call: TRBJ1-2; cdr3_aa: CASSLYGDANYGYTF; cdr3_nt: TGTGCCAGCAGTTTATACGGGGACGCCAACTATGGCTACACCTTC
d_call: -; clone_size: -; v_call: TRBV28; j_call: TRBJ1-2; cdr3_aa: CASSLTADWGYTF; cdr3_nt: TGTGCCAGCAGTCTCACGGCAGACTGGGGCTACACCTTC
d_call: -; clone_size: once; v_call: TRBV30; j_call: TRBJ1-1; cdr3_aa: CAWRQRIVNTEAFF; cdr3_nt: TGTGCCTGGAGACAACGGATAGTGAACACTGAAGCTTTCTTT
d_call: -; clone_size: -; v_call: TRBV28; j_call: TRBJ2-5; cdr3_aa: CASRAVRRQETQYF; cdr3_nt: TGTGCCAGCAGGGCGGTGAGGCGCCAAGAGACCCAGTACTTC
d_call: -; clone_size: -; v_call: TRBV2; j_call: TRBJ2-3; cdr3_aa: CASSEAEFVLERDTQYF; cdr3_nt: TGTGCCAGCAGTGAAGCGGAATTCGTACTCGAAAGGGATACGCAGTATTTT
d_call: -; clone_size: -; v_call: TRBV9; j_call: TRBJ2-5; cdr3_aa: CASSVDGRIQETQYF; cdr3_nt: TGTGCCAGCAGCGTAGATGGCAGGATCCAAGAGACCCAGTACTTC
d_call: -; clone_size: once; v_call: TRBV27; j_call: TRBJ2-7; cdr3_aa: CASSSWTNPYEQYF; cdr3_nt: TGTGCCAGCAGTTCATGGACCAACCCGTACGAGCAGTACTTC
d_call: -; clone_size: -; v_call: TRBV29-1; j_call: TRBJ2-1; cdr3_aa: CSVDLPARTALLGEQFF; cdr3_nt: TGCAGCGTTGATCTGCCGGCCCGCACGGCCTTGTTGGGTGAGCAGTTCTTC
d_call: TRBD1; clone_size: -; v_call: TRBV6-6; j_call: TRBJ1-3; cdr3_aa: CASSRDRASSGNTIYF; cdr3_nt: TGTGCCAGCAGTAGGGACAGGGCGAGCTCTGGAAACACCATATATTTT
d_call: TRBD1; clone_size: -; v_call: TRBV19; j_call: TRBJ2-7; cdr3_aa: CASSFQGAAEQYF; cdr3_nt: TGTGCCAGTAGTTTTCAGGGGGCCGCCGAGCAGTACTTC
d_call: TRBD2; clone_size: -; v_call: TRBV7-9; j_call: TRBJ2-6; cdr3_aa: CASSLGREGILPGANVLTF; cdr3_nt: TGTGCCAGCAGCTTAGGGCGGGAGGGAATTCTCCCTGGGGCCAACGTCCTGACTTTC
d_call: -; clone_size: -; v_call: TRBV29-1; j_call: TRBJ1-5; cdr3_aa: CSALQGRENQPQHF; cdr3_nt: TGCAGCGCGCTACAGGGTAGAGAAAATCAGCCCCAGCATTTT
d_call: TRBD1; clone_size: -; v_call: TRBV27; j_call: TRBJ2-7; cdr3_aa: CASSAQRQGGSYEQYF; cdr3_nt: TGTGCCAGCAGTGCCCAAAGACAGGGGGGCTCCTACGAGCAGTACTTC
d_call: -; clone_size: few; v_call: TRBV7-9; j_call: TRBJ1-3; cdr3_aa: CASSGTQNSGNTIYF; cdr3_nt: TGTGCCAGCAGCGGTACTCAGAACTCTGGAAACACCATATATTTT
d_call: -; clone_size: -; v_call: TRBV11-2; j_call: TRBJ2-2; cdr3_aa: CASSIEGPGYTGELFF; cdr3_nt: TGTGCCAGCAGCATCGAGGGCCCGGGCTACACCGGGGAGCTGTTTTTT
d_call: -; clone_size: -; v_call: TRBV12-1; j_call: TRBJ2-1; cdr3_aa: CASSLVAGAPSYNEQFF; cdr3_nt: TGTGCCAGCAGCTTAGTAGCGGGAGCCCCCTCCTACAATGAGCAGTTCTTC
d_call: -; clone_size: -; v_call: TRBV9; j_call: TRBJ2-2; cdr3_aa: CAECDRSRGNTGELFF; cdr3_nt: TGTGCAGAATGCGACAGAAGCCGGGGGAACACCGGGGAGCTGTTTTTT
d_call: TRBD1; clone_size: -; v_call: TRBV6-5; j_call: TRBJ2-3; cdr3_aa: CASLRDRGADTQYF; cdr3_nt: TGTGCCAGCCTCCGGGACAGGGGCGCAGATACGCAGTATTTT
d_call: TRBD2; clone_size: -; v_call: TRBV5-6; j_call: TRBJ2-1; cdr3_aa: CASSLLSPTSGVYNEQFF; cdr3_nt: TGTGCCAGCAGCCTACTCTCCCCGACTAGCGGGGTATACAATGAGCAGTTCTTC
d_call: -; clone_size: -; v_call: TRBV14; j_call: TRBJ2-3; cdr3_aa: CASSQDQDTPSTDTQYF; cdr3_nt: TGTGCCAGCAGCCAAGATCAAGATACCCCCTCCACAGATACGCAGTATTTT
d_call: -; clone_size: -; v_call: TRBV7-7; j_call: TRBJ2-5; cdr3_aa: CASSAGTRAQETQYF; cdr3_nt: TGTGCCAGCAGCGCCGGGACAAGGGCCCAAGAGACCCAGTACTTC
d_call: TRBD1; clone_size: -; v_call: TRBV29-1; j_call: TRBJ2-5; cdr3_aa: CSVEVTGTGRPETQYF; cdr3_nt: TGCAGCGTTGAAGTGACCGGGACAGGGCGTCCCGAGACCCAGTACTTC
d_call: TRBD2; clone_size: -; v_call: TRBV19; j_call: TRBJ2-7; cdr3_aa: CASSILAGPAEQYF; cdr3_nt: TGTGCCAGTAGTATACTAGCGGGACCAGCTGAGCAGTACTTC